This T cell receptor beta chain originates from a study of CD4 T cells in relation to SARS-CoV-2 and coronaviruses. Study-wide background: TCR beta CDR3s were sequenced after roughly nine-day antigen culture of PBMCs. Study findings and constraints: Compared with monoreactive clones, crossreactive clones showed significantly weaker SARS-CoV-2 expansion.

CD4+ T cells from unexposed donors were obtained before the COVID-19 pandemic (2011-2018). The cells were cultured for 9 to 11 days before CD4+ T cells were isolated. Cultures held under 2.5 million PBMCs per well with around 10 IU/ml IL-2. Trimming cost V 6 bases and J 6 bases, with 11 bases left between them. The CDR3 covers 13 residues. This clone was detected a few times. Its antigen is as yet unknown. Profiling relied on immunoSEQ multiplex PCR, and the TCRdb table lists in-frame clones only, not all of them. The sample lists around 32,000 clones; more than 75% were seen once. The V gene is TRBV12-3 or TRBV12-4, the J gene TRBJ2-2; the D is unclear. The sequence was collected from a human donor in good health. The sequenced material came from CD4+ T cells from PBMCs, cultured in vitro. The DNA for the CDR3 is TGTGCCAGCAGACTCAGGAAGGCCGGGGAGCTGTTTTTT. This translates into CASRLRKAGELFF.